These 15 T cell receptor beta chains came from one sample sequenced in a study of T cell responses to AZD1222 COVID-19 vaccine. Assay: immunoSEQ multiplex PCR; the TCRdb copy retains only in-frame clones and omits some. The table includes fewer than 130,000 clones, roughly 92% detected once. Sequences were derived from peripheral blood, sampled 28 days after the second AZD1222 dose. The receptors derive from an adult who received the AZD1222 COVID-19 vaccine.

This clone was recorded only once. V usage is TRBV3-1 (or the pseudogene TRBV3-2) and J usage is TRBJ1-2; D ambiguous. V lost 2 bases and J lost 4, with 2 bases in between. This CDR3 contains 11 residues. The germline V gene has CDR1 LGHDT and CDR2 YNNKEL (reference sequence). CDR3 residues: CASSQSYGYTF. The CDR3 nucleotides read TGTGCCAGCAGCCAAAGCTATGGCTACACCTTC.

This clone occurred once. The J gene is TRBJ2-1, the V gene TRBV5-4; D is ambiguous. The CDR3 runs to 17 residues. The germline V and J ends were trimmed by 1 base and 2 bases, with 16 bases remaining between them. CDR1 is SGHNT, CDR2 YYREEE, per germline (reference sequence). In DNA form, the CDR3 reads TGTGCCAGCAGCTTGCCCGTCGGAAGCAGGACCTACAATGAGCAGTTCTTC. Protein sequence: CASSLPVGSRTYNEQFF. The full variable domain, rest sourced from reference TRBV5-4 and TRBJ2-1, is ETGVTQSPTHLIKTRGQQVTLRCSSQSGHNTVSWYQQALGQGPQFIFQYYREEENGRGNFPPRFSGLQFPNYSSELNVNALELDDSALYLCASSLPVGSRTYNEQFFGPGTRLTVL.

CDR3 amino acids: CASSWELSTEAFF. The CDR3 nucleotides are TGTGCCAGCAGCTGGGAGTTGAGCACTGAAGCTTTCTTT. This chain links TRBV5-6 with TRBJ1-1; D remains ambiguous. The germline CDR1 and CDR2 sequences are SGHDT and YYEEEE. The CDR3 runs 13 residues. Between the trimmed V and J ends, which lost 3 bases and 4 bases, there was a span of 10 bases.

V is TRBV5-5 and J is TRBJ2-7; TRBD1 agrees at 8 bases. Germline trimming cut 0 bases from V and 3 bases from J; bases unmatched to any gene: 5. This CDR3 has 15 amino acids. Germline CDR1 is SGHKS and CDR2 is YYEKEE (reference sequence). The CDR3 bases are TGTGCCAGCAGCTTGGGCGGACAGGGACTCTACGAGCAGTACTTC. Translation: CASSLGGQGLYEQYF.

This chain connects TRBV7-6 to TRBJ2-6; TRBD2 is a possible D gene (5 bases). The CDR3 sequence is 16 residues long. Deletions cut 2 bases from V and 2 bases from J, with 10 bases between. Germline assignment: CDR1 SGHVS and CDR2 FNYEAQ. The DNA of the CDR3 is TGTGCCAGCAGCTTAAGGTACGGGACTGGGGCCAACGTCCTGACTTTC. Its protein is CASSLRYGTGANVLTF.

J is TRBJ2-7 and V is TRBV6-5, with D possibly being TRBD1 or TRBD2 (5 bases each). This CDR3 region has 16 residues. V was shortened by 2 bases and J by 0 bases, with 14 bases between the two germline ends. Germline V lookup: CDR1 MNHEY, CDR2 SVGAGI. The CDR3 DNA follows: TGTGCCAGCAGTTACGGAGGCGCAGGGCGCTCCTACGAGCAGTACTTC. Its protein product is CASSYGGAGRSYEQYF.

The J gene is TRBJ2-1, the V gene TRBV10-3, with 7 bases that match TRBD1. V gave up 0 bases and J gave up 7 bases; unmatched junction bases: 9. The CDR3 covers 16 residues. The germline CDR1 and CDR2 sequences are ENHRY and SYGVKD. The CDR3 region has the DNA TGTGCCATCAGTGAGTCGGCCGACAGGGTCTGGAATGAGCAGTTCTTC. As protein: CAISESADRVWNEQFF.

The chain carries TRBV5-1 and TRBJ2-7, with TRBD1 as a possible D gene (5 bases). The V and J ends lost 1 base and 7 bases respectively, with 9 bases between them. Germline CDR1 and CDR2: SGHRS and YFSETQ. This CDR3 is built from 12 residues. The CDR3: CASSLYYREQYF. The CDR3 DNA is TGCGCCAGCAGCTTGTACTACAGGGAGCAGTACTTC.

This chain uses TRBV10-3 with TRBJ2-1; tentatively, D is TRBD1 (6 bases). The CDR3 contains 15 residues. V was shortened by 3 bases and J by 0 bases, with 9 bases between the two germline ends. The germline CDR1 and CDR2 sequences are ENHRY and SYGVKD. CDR3 in DNA: TGTGCCATCAGTGATAGGGGGTCCTCCTACAATGAGCAGTTCTTC. Residues: CAISDRGSSYNEQFF.

CDR3 bases: TGTGCCAGCTCACTTACGGGACAAACGGCCAATGAGCAGTTCTTC. Translated, it gives CASSLTGQTANEQFF. The chain has TRBV18 and TRBJ2-1; D is possibly TRBD1 (6 bases). CDR3 length: 15 residues. Germline V gene data show CDR1 as KGHSH and CDR2 as LQKENI. Between the trimmed V and J ends, which lost 4 bases and 6 bases, there was a span of 16 bases.

The chain is built from TRBV29-1 and TRBJ1-4; D is possibly TRBD1 (6 bases). The CDR3 has 14 amino acids. The V end was cut by 1 base, the J end by 6 bases, with 12 bases between. CDR1 and CDR2 from the germline V gene are SQVTM and ANQGSEA. CDR3 sequence (DNA): TGCAGCGTTGAAGGGGGGGCTAGAGATGAAAAACTGTTTTTT. Its translation is CSVEGGARDEKLFF.

The gene calls are TRBV7-9 and TRBJ1-3; no clear D gene. Germline V gene sequence: CDR1 SEHNR, CDR2 FQNEAQ (reference sequence). The CDR3 covers 15 residues. V was pared by 4 bases and J by 1 base, with 11 bases between. CDR3 amino acids: CASSSPRGSGNTIYF. CDR3 sequence (DNA): TGTGCCAGCAGCTCTCCCCGGGGATCTGGAAACACCATATATTTT.

This clone was observed once. The J gene is TRBJ1-1, the V gene TRBV18, with a tentative D call TRBD1 (6 bases). V lost 4 bases, J lost 1 base, and 13 bases lay in between. The germline CDR1 and CDR2 sequences are KGHSH and LQKENI. The CDR3 runs to 15 residues. For the CDR3, the DNA is TGTGCCAGCTCACGCGACAGGCCTCCGAACACTGAAGCTTTCTTT. It specifies CASSRDRPPNTEAFF. Based on the CDR3 plus reference TRBV18 and TRBJ1-1, the full variable domain is NAGVMQNPRHLVRRRGQEARLRCSPMKGHSHVYWYRQLPEEGLKFMVYLQKENIIDESGMPKERFSAEFPKEGPSILRIQQVVRGDSAAYFCASSRDRPPNTEAFFGQGTRLTVV.

The V and J genes are TRBV11-3 and TRBJ1-6, with 7 nucleotides matching TRBD1. V lost 6 bases and J lost 9; bases outside the gene matches: 5. Germline V gene lookup returns CDR1 SGHNT and CDR2 YENEEA. CDR3 length equals 13 residues. The CDR3 DNA follows: TGTGCCAGCAGTCGGGACAGTGGTTCACCCCTCCACTTT. This sequence encodes CASSRDSGSPLHF.

The chain has TRBV2 and TRBJ1-1; D remains unclear. The CDR3 is 12 residues long. Trimming took 9 bases from V and 8 from J, leaving 16 bases between them. Germline V lookup: CDR1 SNHLY, CDR2 FYNNEI. The CDR3 reads CARDFLGGEAFF. The DNA for the CDR3 is TGTGCCAGGGACTTTCTCGGAGGCGAAGCTTTCTTT.